This paragraph reports one T cell receptor (beta chain). TCRdb's copy holds only in-frame clones and misses some; the assay was immunoSEQ multiplex PCR. The sample carries 100,000 to 140,000 clones, approximately 90% recorded once. The record originates from a study of T cell changes during pregnancy in multiple sclerosis. Germline V gene sequence: CDR1 SNHLY, CDR2 FYNNEI. V shed 7 bases, J shed 2 bases, and the junction held 11 bases outside the gene matches. This CDR3 spans 16 amino acids. The sequence came from a female donor in good health, enrolled as a control in a pregnancy study. The starting material was peripheral blood, obtained in the third trimester of pregnancy. The chain couples TRBV2 to TRBJ2-3; 8 positions match TRBD1. The CDR3 DNA reads TGTGCCAGCACGCGGGACAGGAGAAGGAACACAGATACGCAGTATTTT. Its translation: CASTRDRRRNTDTQYF.